This TCR beta chain was obtained from a study of blood T cell repertoires in COVID-19. Study-level background: The United States, Italy and Spain were the sources of the acute and convalescent COVID-19 samples. PBMCs, B-cell-depleted T cells, or T cells provided the cDNA or gDNA that made up the material.

V lost 5 bases, J lost 7 bases, and 9 bases stayed unmatched. This CDR3 has 14 amino acids. CDR1 is KGHSH, CDR2 LQKENI, per germline. How the authors handled the data: Quantification of nucleated cells was approximated via reference gene primer amplification. Clones were sequenced by immunoSEQ multiplex PCR, and TCRdb holds only the in-frame ones, with some missing. Clone size and the V and J calls come from that table; the DNA yielded D and trimming. The profile shows about 49,000 clones, around 90% of them singletons. This receptor was obtained from an elderly man with acute or convalescent COVID-19. This chain links TRBV18 with TRBJ1-2; 8 nucleotides match TRBD1. The sequencing input was peripheral blood. CDR3 bases: TGTGCCAGCTCAACGAACAGGGGGGCTAGTGGCTACACCTTC. It encodes CASSTNRGASGYTF.